The clone carrying this T cell receptor beta chain was seen a few times. CDR3 size: 12 residues. Germline loops: CDR1 GTSNPN, CDR2 SVGIG (reference sequence). This sample is drawn from a study of beta chain features in type 1 diabetes. Expressed TCRB transcripts got sequenced, as all isolated RNA was reverse transcribed. The read count averaged around 3.6 million across naive, central memory and regulatory T cell samples. Produced via immunoSEQ multiplex PCR; TCRdb's table is partial and in-frame only. The sample lists fewer than 500,000 clones, over 11% occurring once. The source material was naive CD4+ T cells from blood. The receptor was derived from a young man in good health. The chain is built from TRBV30 and TRBJ2-7; D may be TRBD2 (5 bases). The CDR3 reads CAGSNLPGEQYV. CDR3 nucleotides: TGTGCCGGGAGTAATTTGCCTGGCGAGCAGTACGTC.